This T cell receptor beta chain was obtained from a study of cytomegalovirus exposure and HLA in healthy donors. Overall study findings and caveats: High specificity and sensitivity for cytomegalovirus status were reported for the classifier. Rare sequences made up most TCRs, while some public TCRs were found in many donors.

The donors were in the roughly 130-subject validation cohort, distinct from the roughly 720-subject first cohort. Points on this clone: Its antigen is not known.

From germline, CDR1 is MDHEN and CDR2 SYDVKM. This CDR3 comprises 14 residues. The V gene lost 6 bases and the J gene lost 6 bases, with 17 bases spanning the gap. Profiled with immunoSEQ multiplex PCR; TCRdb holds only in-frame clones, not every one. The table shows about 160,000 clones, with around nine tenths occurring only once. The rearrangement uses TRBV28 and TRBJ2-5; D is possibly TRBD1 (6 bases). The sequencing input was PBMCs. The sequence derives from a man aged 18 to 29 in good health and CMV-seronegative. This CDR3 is CASSTSGATKTQYF. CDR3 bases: TGTGCCAGCAGCACATCAGGGGCTACAAAGACCCAGTACTTC.